This is a list of T cell receptor beta chains from one sample in a study of T cells in Graves' hyperthyroidism and ophthalmopathy. Via MiXCR, TCRdb re-called the multiplex PCR reads, giving one row per CDR3 protein. The table records some 500,000 distinct CDR3 sequences, roughly 14% of them present only once. The sample comprised blood. These receptors were taken from a woman younger than 30 with Graves' hyperthyroidism. The CDR3 runs from the conserved cysteine through the conserved F or W. D genes are given only for firm matches. A clone size is listed for some rows: how often the clone was seen (once, few, many), or a class if it is expanded.

v_gene: TRBV7-7
d_gene: .
j_gene: TRBJ2-2
abundance: few
CDR3aa: CASSPTEQTTGELFF
CDR3nt: TGTGCCAGCAGCCCAACGGAACAGACAACCGGGGAGCTGTTTTTT

v_gene: TRBV11-2
d_gene: TRBD1
j_gene: TRBJ2-1
abundance: .
CDR3aa: CASSPNKGGTGSYNEQFF
CDR3nt: TGTGCCAGCAGCCCTAATAAAGGCGGGACAGGGTCCTACAATGAGCAGTTCTTC

v_gene: TRBV5-1
d_gene: .
j_gene: TRBJ2-3
abundance: .
CDR3aa: CASRGGMAEGDTQYF
CDR3nt: TGCGCCAGCAGGGGTGGCATGGCTGAGGGAGATACGCAGTATTTT

v_gene: TRBV30
d_gene: TRBD1
j_gene: TRBJ1-4
abundance: many
CDR3aa: CAWSVRWTGRSNEKLFF
CDR3nt: TGTGCCTGGAGTGTAAGATGGACAGGGCGGTCTAATGAAAAACTGTTTTTT

v_gene: TRBV24-1
d_gene: TRBD1
j_gene: TRBJ1-1
abundance: many
CDR3aa: CATSDLHYGGQAVHTEAFF
CDR3nt: TGTGCCACCAGTGATTTGCATTACGGAGGACAGGCAGTTCACACTGAAGCTTTCTTT

v_gene: TRBV4-2
d_gene: TRBD2
j_gene: TRBJ2-5
abundance: many
CDR3aa: CASSRGGAGGGETQYF
CDR3nt: TGTGCCAGCAGCCGCGGGGGAGCGGGAGGCGGGGAGACCCAGTACTTC

v_gene: TRBV6-2/TRBV6-3
d_gene: TRBD1
j_gene: TRBJ2-5
abundance: .
CDR3aa: CASRSGQGMETQYF
CDR3nt: TGTGCCAGCAGATCAGGACAGGGGATGGAGACCCAGTACTTC

v_gene: TRBV29-1
d_gene: TRBD1
j_gene: TRBJ1-2
abundance: .
CDR3aa: CSVEGTGVNSGYTF
CDR3nt: TGCAGCGTTGAGGGGACAGGGGTTAACTCAGGCTACACCTTC

v_gene: TRBV6-2/TRBV6-3
d_gene: .
j_gene: TRBJ2-3
abundance: .
CDR3aa: CASRARIEGTQYF
CDR3nt: TGTGCCAGCAGAGCCCGGATAGAAGGTACGCAGTATTTT

v_gene: TRBV27
d_gene: .
j_gene: TRBJ2-7
abundance: few
CDR3aa: CASSLSVRDGSYEQYF
CDR3nt: TGTGCCAGCAGTTTATCGGTTAGGGACGGCTCCTACGAGCAGTACTTC

v_gene: TRBV15
d_gene: .
j_gene: TRBJ1-2
abundance: .
CDR3aa: CATSRDNSRGDGYTF
CDR3nt: TGTGCCACCAGCAGAGATAACAGTAGGGGGGATGGCTACACCTTC

v_gene: TRBV12-3/TRBV12-4
d_gene: TRBD2
j_gene: TRBJ2-1
abundance: .
CDR3aa: CASSLSGLAGGPTYNEQFF
CDR3nt: TGTGCCAGCAGTTTATCGGGACTAGCGGGAGGACCAACCTACAATGAGCAGTTCTTC

v_gene: TRBV11-2
d_gene: .
j_gene: TRBJ2-7
abundance: few
CDR3aa: CASSLDSSAARSYEQYF
CDR3nt: TGTGCCAGCAGCTTAGATTCAAGCGCCGCCCGCTCCTACGAGCAGTACTTC

v_gene: TRBV20-1
d_gene: TRBD2
j_gene: TRBJ2-3
abundance: few
CDR3aa: CSARDRGGRADTQYF
CDR3nt: TGCAGTGCTAGAGATCGGGGCGGGAGGGCAGATACGCAGTATTTT

v_gene: TRBV19
d_gene: .
j_gene: TRBJ1-1
abundance: many
CDR3aa: CASSARHTEAFF
CDR3nt: TGTGCCAGTAGTGCAAGGCACACTGAAGCTTTCTTT

v_gene: TRBV6-1
d_gene: .
j_gene: TRBJ2-3
abundance: few
CDR3aa: CASSIGTLPHTDTQYF
CDR3nt: TGTGCCAGCAGTATCGGGACCCTCCCCCACACAGATACGCAGTATTTT

v_gene: TRBV5-1
d_gene: .
j_gene: TRBJ1-1
abundance: many
CDR3aa: CASSLALGAGENTEAFF
CDR3nt: TGCGCCAGCAGCTTGGCCTTGGGGGCAGGGGAGAACACTGAAGCTTTCTTT

v_gene: TRBV6-1
d_gene: .
j_gene: TRBJ2-3
abundance: .
CDR3aa: CASSERAGGRGADTQYF
CDR3nt: TGTGCCAGCAGTGAGAGGGCCGGGGGGCGAGGCGCAGATACGCAGTATTTT

v_gene: TRBV12-3/TRBV12-4
d_gene: .
j_gene: TRBJ1-1
abundance: many
CDR3aa: CASRLLESEAFF
CDR3nt: TGTGCCAGCCGGCTTCTTGAGTCTGAAGCTTTCTTT

v_gene: TRBV20-1
d_gene: TRBD2
j_gene: TRBJ2-1
abundance: many
CDR3aa: CSAVGTSGRADYNEQFF
CDR3nt: TGCAGTGCGGTCGGGACTAGCGGGAGGGCCGACTACAATGAGCAGTTCTTC

v_gene: TRBV27
d_gene: .
j_gene: TRBJ2-3
abundance: many
CDR3aa: CASTGDPPPPDTQYF
CDR3nt: TGTGCCAGCACGGGGGACCCACCCCCGCCGGATACGCAGTATTTT

v_gene: TRBV7-9
d_gene: .
j_gene: TRBJ2-1
abundance: .
CDR3aa: CASSLGGLFDNEQFF
CDR3nt: TGTGCCAGCAGCTTGGGAGGCCTATTTGACAATGAGCAGTTCTTC

v_gene: TRBV7-3
d_gene: .
j_gene: TRBJ2-3
abundance: many
CDR3aa: CASSLGSETDTQYF
CDR3nt: TGTGCCAGCAGCTTAGGTTCGGAGACAGATACGCAGTATTTT

v_gene: TRBV12-3/TRBV12-4
d_gene: .
j_gene: TRBJ2-7
abundance: many
CDR3aa: CASSSSREQYF
CDR3nt: TGTGCCAGCAGTTCCTCGAGGGAGCAGTACTTC

v_gene: TRBV16
d_gene: .
j_gene: TRBJ1-4
abundance: many
CDR3aa: CASSQSGGTNEKLFF
CDR3nt: TGTGCCAGCAGCCAATCGGGAGGAACTAATGAAAAACTGTTTTTT

v_gene: TRBV7-3
d_gene: TRBD2
j_gene: TRBJ2-1
abundance: .
CDR3aa: CASSSGLAGDSYNEQFF
CDR3nt: TGTGCCAGCAGCTCGGGACTAGCGGGAGATTCTTACAATGAGCAGTTCTTC

v_gene: TRBV11-3
d_gene: .
j_gene: TRBJ1-6
abundance: many
CDR3aa: CASSFWEEDSPLHF
CDR3nt: TGTGCCAGCAGCTTCTGGGAGGAGGATTCACCCCTCCACTTT

v_gene: TRBV28
d_gene: TRBD2
j_gene: TRBJ2-1
abundance: many
CDR3aa: CASCLAGVRSEQFF
CDR3nt: TGTGCCAGCTGCCTGGCGGGAGTGAGGAGTGAGCAGTTCTTC

v_gene: TRBV20-1
d_gene: .
j_gene: TRBJ1-1
abundance: .
CDR3aa: CSARVGLSRAFF
CDR3nt: TGCAGTGCTAGAGTGGGATTGTCTCGAGCTTTCTTT